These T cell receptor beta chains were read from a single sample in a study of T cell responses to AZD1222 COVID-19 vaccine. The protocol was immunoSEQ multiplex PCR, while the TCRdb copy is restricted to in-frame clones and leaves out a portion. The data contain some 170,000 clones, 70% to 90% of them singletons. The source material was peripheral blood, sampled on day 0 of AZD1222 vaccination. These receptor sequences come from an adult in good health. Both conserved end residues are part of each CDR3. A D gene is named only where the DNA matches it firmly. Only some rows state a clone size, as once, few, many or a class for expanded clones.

TGTGCCAGCAGTCCCATAATTTACAGGGAGAGCACTGAAGCTTTCTTT | CASSPIIYRESTEAFF | TRBJ1-1 | - | - | TRBV28
TGTGCCAGCAGCCCGGGACTAGCGGGAGGGACTCCCTACAATGAGCAGTTCTTC | CASSPGLAGGTPYNEQFF | TRBJ2-1 | TRBD2 | - | TRBV28
TGTGCCAGCAGTGAAGGTCTGGGACTAGCGGGTCGTGTGCAGTTCTTC | CASSEGLGLAGRVQFF | TRBJ2-1 | TRBD2 | - | TRBV6-1
TGTGCCAGCAGCTTGGGGAATCAGCCCCAGCATTTT | CASSLGNQPQHF | TRBJ1-5 | - | once | TRBV5-6
TGTGCCAGCGGTTTTGGGTGGACTGAAGCTTTCTTT | CASGFGWTEAFF | TRBJ1-1 | - | few | TRBV2
TGTGCCAGTAGTAGAAGCGGGGGGACCTACGAGCAGTACTTC | CASSRSGGTYEQYF | TRBJ2-7 | TRBD2 | once | TRBV19
TGTGCCATCAGTGCAGGGGCCACGAACACTGAAGCTTTCTTT | CAISAGATNTEAFF | TRBJ1-1 | - | - | TRBV10-3
TGTGCCAGCTCACTTGGACTAGCGGGAGTTGGATCGGTATACGAGCAGTACTTC | CASSLGLAGVGSVYEQYF | TRBJ2-7 | TRBD2 | - | TRBV18
TGTGCCAGCAGTGAAAACAGGCTGGATACGCAGTATTTT | CASSENRLDTQYF | TRBJ2-3 | - | - | TRBV2
TGTGCCAGCAGCTTGATCAATAGGCCTGGGGCCAACGTCCTGACTTTC | CASSLINRPGANVLTF | TRBJ2-6 | - | - | TRBV5-4
TGTGCCAGCAGCCAAGTAGGGACAGGAGGGGCTCAGCCCCAGCATTTT | CASSQVGTGGAQPQHF | TRBJ1-5 | TRBD1 | - | TRBV3-1/TRBV3-2
TGTGCCAGCAGCCCGGGACTGATAGAGACCCAGTACTTC | CASSPGLIETQYF | TRBJ2-5 | - | - | TRBV7-7
TGTGCCAGCAGTGCACAGGGCTATGGCTACACCTTC | CASSAQGYGYTF | TRBJ1-2 | - | - | TRBV12-3/TRBV12-4
TGTGCCAGTACCTCTAGCGTAATCTCCTACAATGAGCAGTTCTTC | CASTSSVISYNEQFF | TRBJ2-1 | - | - | TRBV19
TGTGCCAGCAGCTTGGAAGATTTGGTGACCAGGAATGGCTACACCTTC | CASSLEDLVTRNGYTF | TRBJ1-2 | - | few | TRBV5-5
TGTGCCAGTAGTTTTGCCCTTGACAATGAGCAGTTCTTC | CASSFALDNEQFF | TRBJ2-1 | - | - | TRBV19
TGTGCCAGTTTCGGGGTGAACCAAGAGACCCAGTACTTC | CASFGVNQETQYF | TRBJ2-5 | - | - | TRBV28
TGTGCCAGCAGCTTAGATAGGGGTCCGAGCTCTGGAAACACCATATATTTT | CASSLDRGPSSGNTIYF | TRBJ1-3 | - | - | TRBV7-6
TGCGCCAGCAGCTTGGGGGTGAACAATGAGCAGTTCTTC | CASSLGVNNEQFF | TRBJ2-1 | - | - | TRBV5-1
TGTGCCAGTAGTATAGCAGGGAAGATGGAGACCCAGTACTTC | CASSIAGKMETQYF | TRBJ2-5 | - | once | TRBV19
TGTGCCAGCAGCGAAGCCCCGCAGGCTACGGAGACCCAGTACTTC | CASSEAPQATETQYF | TRBJ2-5 | - | - | TRBV9
TGTGCCAGCAGCCAAGGTTGGGGGAACCCGAACACTGAAGCTTTCTTT | CASSQGWGNPNTEAFF | TRBJ1-1 | - | - | TRBV3-1/TRBV3-2
TGTGCCAGCAGTTACTCGGCAAGCTCCTACGAGCAGTACTTC | CASSYSASSYEQYF | TRBJ2-7 | - | - | TRBV6-6
TGTGCCAGTAGTTTGGGGAACACTGAAGCTTTCTTT | CASSLGNTEAFF | TRBJ1-1 | - | - | TRBV19
TGTGCCAGCAGTTACGGTCGGGGAGGATACAATTCACCCCTCCACTTT | CASSYGRGGYNSPLHF | TRBJ1-6 | - | - | TRBV6-5
TGTGCCAGTAGTGCCCGGGACAGGTTGAGCTCTGGAAACACCATATATTTT | CASSARDRLSSGNTIYF | TRBJ1-3 | TRBD1 | - | TRBV19
TGTGCCAGCAGCCCATCAGCCCAAGAGACCCAGTACTTC | CASSPSAQETQYF | TRBJ2-5 | - | - | TRBV7-3
TGTGCCATCAGTGGGGGGGACAGTCCATATCAGCCCCAGCATTTT | CAISGGDSPYQPQHF | TRBJ1-5 | TRBD1 | - | TRBV10-3
TGTGCCAGCTTGGGGGGGGCAGGAAGCAATCAGCCCCAGCATTTT | CASLGGAGSNQPQHF | TRBJ1-5 | - | - | TRBV6-5
TGTGCCAGCAGTTCTGGTCATGGGGAGACCCAGTACTTC | CASSSGHGETQYF | TRBJ2-5 | - | - | TRBV28
TGTGCCAGCAGTTTATTAGGGGAGGAGGATGAAGCTTTCTTT | CASSLLGEEDEAFF | TRBJ1-1 | - | - | TRBV27
TGTGCCAGCAGTATGGGGGCCTACAATGAGCAGTTCTTC | CASSMGAYNEQFF | TRBJ2-1 | - | - | TRBV6-4
TGTGCCAGCAGTTACGGGGCTCGGGAAAAACTGTTTTTT | CASSYGAREKLFF | TRBJ1-4 | - | - | TRBV6-5
TGTGCCAGCAGCCTTCAGCCCCAGCATTTT | CASSLQPQHF | TRBJ1-5 | - | - | TRBV6-5
TGTGCCAGTAGTATAAGAGCGGACGGGAGCAATCAGCCCCAGCATTTT | CASSIRADGSNQPQHF | TRBJ1-5 | - | few | TRBV19
TGTGCCAGCAGCCGGACTAGCGGGAGAGAGCAGTTCTTC | CASSRTSGREQFF | TRBJ2-1 | TRBD2 | - | TRBV14
TGTGCCAGCAGCCAAGATGCGGCACCCAACTATGGCTACACCTTC | CASSQDAAPNYGYTF | TRBJ1-2 | - | - | TRBV3-1/TRBV3-2
TGTGCCAGCAGCGTTGGAGGGGACACTGAAGCTTTCTTT | CASSVGGDTEAFF | TRBJ1-1 | - | - | TRBV9
TGTGCCAGCAGGGTCGGGACAGGGGATTCACCCCTCCACTTT | CASRVGTGDSPLHF | TRBJ1-6 | TRBD1 | - | TRBV6-5
TGTGCCAGCAGCTTGCCGGGGGTCGGGTCCTACGAGCAGTACTTC | CASSLPGVGSYEQYF | TRBJ2-7 | - | - | TRBV5-4
TGTGCCAGTAGTATTGTTCAGGGCCTCAATCAGCCCCAGCATTTT | CASSIVQGLNQPQHF | TRBJ1-5 | - | - | TRBV19
TGCGCCAGCAGCCAAGATGGAACAGGGGGACATCAGCCCCAGCATTTT | CASSQDGTGGHQPQHF | TRBJ1-5 | TRBD1 | - | TRBV4-1
TGCGCCAGCAGCCCCTACAGAAACTCTGGAAACACCATATATTTT | CASSPYRNSGNTIYF | TRBJ1-3 | - | - | TRBV4-1
TGCGCCAGCAGCTTGAACCGGAACACCGGGGAGCTGTTTTTT | CASSLNRNTGELFF | TRBJ2-2 | - | - | TRBV5-1
TGTGCCAGCAGCTCCAAGGGACTAGCGGGCTCCTACGAGCAGTACTTC | CASSSKGLAGSYEQYF | TRBJ2-7 | TRBD2 | many | TRBV7-2
TGTGCCAGCAGGTCCCTAGCGTTTGACAATGAGCAGTTCTTC | CASRSLAFDNEQFF | TRBJ2-1 | - | - | TRBV2
TGCAGTGCTAGAATTATCTCCGAGCAGTACTTC | CSARIISEQYF | TRBJ2-7 | - | - | TRBV20-1
TGTGCCAGCAGCTTAGCTCCAGGAGACTATGGCTACACCTTC | CASSLAPGDYGYTF | TRBJ1-2 | - | - | TRBV11-2
TGTGCCAGCAGCGTAGGCGGGGTCCCCAATCAGCCCCAGCATTTT | CASSVGGVPNQPQHF | TRBJ1-5 | - | once | TRBV9
TGTGCCAGCAGCCAAGATAAGGGGGGGCCACTAGGGATCAACAATGAGCAGTTCTTC | CASSQDKGGPLGINNEQFF | TRBJ2-1 | - | once | TRBV4-2
TGTGCCAGCAGCATGACAGGGCACCGTATAGCTTTCTTT | CASSMTGHRIAFF | TRBJ1-1 | TRBD1 | once | TRBV11-3
TGTGCCAGCAGCACAGGGGCGAACACTGAAGCTTTCTTT | CASSTGANTEAFF | TRBJ1-1 | TRBD1 | - | TRBV28
TGTGCCAGCAGCCTCGATAGTCGAAGCAATCAGCCCCAGCATTTT | CASSLDSRSNQPQHF | TRBJ1-5 | - | - | TRBV6-5
TGTGCCAGCAGTTCCGGGCAGGGAAGAAACACCATATATTTT | CASSSGQGRNTIYF | TRBJ1-3 | - | - | TRBV6-5
TGTGCCAGCAGCTTGGACACCCAGGGCAATCAGCCCCAGCATTTT | CASSLDTQGNQPQHF | TRBJ1-5 | - | once | TRBV7-8
TGTGCCAGCAGCTTAGAGGGACAGAGCTACAATGAGCAGTTCTTC | CASSLEGQSYNEQFF | TRBJ2-1 | TRBD1 | - | TRBV7-2
TGTGCCAGCAGCTTGACAATCGAAGCTTTCTTT | CASSLTIEAFF | TRBJ1-1 | - | - | TRBV7-2